This T cell receptor beta chain appears in the sequencing data of a study of blood T cell repertoires in COVID-19. Using immunoSEQ multiplex PCR, the repertoire was profiled, and TCRdb retains in-frame clones only, with some absent. The table shows approximately 94,000 clones, with around four fifths occurring only once. The CDR3 length is 12 residues. Trimming cost V 5 bases and J 5 bases; bases outside gene matches: 3. The sequence was collected from a man between 50 and 59 years old with active or convalescent COVID-19. The sample consisted of peripheral blood. This sequence joins TRBV12-3 or TRBV12-4 and TRBJ2-7; 7 bases align to TRBD1. The CDR3 region has the DNA TGTGCCAGCAGTCGAGGACAGGACGAGCAGTACTTC. Protein: CASSRGQDEQYF.